Shown below are 9 T cell receptor beta chains from a single sample sequenced in a study of regulatory T cells in long-lasting Graves disease. The TCR beta library used iRepertoire HTBI primers with Arm-PCR amplification of CDR3. MiXCR, run by TCRdb on the multiplex PCR reads, gives a single entry per CDR3 protein. The profile covers hundreds of thousands of distinct CDR3 sequences, with 16% appearing a single time and less than 35% taken by the ten largest. Sample time point: newly diagnosed GD, antithyroid drugs for less than 3 months. PBMCs were the source of the RNA used for TCR sequencing. This sample was also put to use in a study of T cells in Graves' hyperthyroidism and ophthalmopathy.

The material was peripheral blood mononuclear cells (PBMCs), obtained at new diagnosis, from a patient treated with antithyroid drugs. Source of these receptors: a man in his forties with Graves disease.

This clonotype showed up many times. This chain uses TRBV28 with TRBJ2-1; D remains ambiguous. Trimming removed 4 bases from V and 2 bases from J, with 6 bases in between. The CDR3 covers 13 residues. Germline CDR1 reads MDHEN; CDR2 reads SYDVKM. CDR3 bases: TGTGCCAGCAGTTCACGACCCTACAATGAGCAGTTCTTC. This translates into CASSSRPYNEQFF.

The chain links TRBV7-2 to TRBJ2-3; 8 nucleotides line up with TRBD2. In germline, CDR1 is SGHTA, CDR2 FQGNSA. This CDR3 comprises 13 residues. Trimming removed 8 bases from V and 7 bases from J; junction bases left unmatched: 8. CDR3 sequence reads: CASGYFSGNTQYF. In nucleotides, the CDR3 is TGTGCCAGCGGCTACTTTAGCGGGAATACGCAGTATTTT.

Only a few counts were recorded for this clonotype. The rearrangement uses TRBV6-4 and TRBJ2-3; D not resolved. The V end lost 0 bases, the J end lost 2 bases, and 12 bases lay between the germline ends. Germline V gene lookup returns CDR1 MRHNA and CDR2 SNTAGT. CDR3 length: 16 amino acids. Here the CDR3 DNA reads TGTGCCAGCAGTGACTCTGTCGGCCAGAACACAGATACGCAGTATTTT. Translation gives CASSDSVGQNTDTQYF.

This clonotype was counted between two and nine times. This chain links TRBV5-1 with TRBJ2-5, with a tentative D call TRBD2 (6 bases). Trimming left V 4 bases short and J 5 bases short, with 15 bases between. Germline loops: CDR1 SGHRS, CDR2 YFSETQ. The CDR3 loop spans 14 amino acids. CDR3 coding DNA: TGCGCCAGCAGCACTATGGGGGGTTGGGAGACCCAGTACTTC. It codes for CASSTMGGWETQYF.

This sequence joins TRBV25-1 and TRBJ1-4; tentative D call: TRBD1 (6 bases). Germline values: CDR1 MGHDK, CDR2 SYGVNS. The V end was cut by 3 bases, the J end by 5 bases, with 13 bases between. The CDR3 spans 15 residues. The CDR3 coding sequence is TGTGCCAGCAGTGATGGATGGGGGCGCAATGAAAAACTGTTTTTT. This gives the protein CASSDGWGRNEKLFF.

This clonotype has at least ten counts. The rearrangement joins TRBV2 to TRBJ1-3; 8 nucleotides line up with TRBD1. Losses at the gene ends were 5 bases for V and 0 bases for J; bases not matched to a gene: 12. The length of the CDR3 is 18 residues. In germline, CDR1 is SNHLY, CDR2 FYNNEI. The CDR3 reads CASSRTGRTGFSGNTIYF. The CDR3 nucleotides are TGTGCCAGCAGTAGGACAGGCCGGACAGGGTTCTCTGGAAACACCATATATTTT.

This clonotype has ten or more counts. The chain links TRBV11-3 to TRBJ2-1; unclear D gene. V was trimmed by 1 base and J by 10 bases, leaving 14 bases between them. CDR1 and CDR2 (germline): SGHNT, YENEEA. The CDR3 is 14 residues long. The CDR3 protein is CASSLVSGLQEQFF. The CDR3 DNA follows: TGTGCCAGCAGCTTAGTGTCGGGTCTCCAGGAGCAGTTCTTC.

This clonotype was recorded at least ten times. V is TRBV5-1 and J is TRBJ2-7, with a tentative D call TRBD2 (6 bases). V gave up 4 bases and J gave up 0 bases, with 14 bases separating them. This CDR3 is built from 15 residues. Germline values: CDR1 SGHRS, CDR2 YFSETQ. The CDR3 DNA follows: TGCGCCAGCAGCAGACGGGACGGGAGCTCCTACGAGCAGTACTTC. Encoded protein: CASSRRDGSSYEQYF. Full variable domain (remainder filled in from reference TRBV5-1 and TRBJ2-7): KAGVTQTPRYLIKTRGQQVTLSCSPISGHRSVSWYQQTPGQGLQFLFEYFSETQRNKGNFPGRFSGRQFSNSRSEMNVSTLELGDSALYLCASSRRDGSSYEQYFGPGTRLTVT.

The sample holds many counts of this clonotype. The chain combines TRBV12-3 or TRBV12-4 with TRBJ2-2, with 11 bases aligning to TRBD2. There are 21 residues in the CDR3. J lost 0 bases, V lost 5 bases, and 17 bases had no gene match. The DNA for the CDR3 is TGTGCCAGCAGTCCCAGACTAGCGGGGACCCGCGACTGGGCGAACACCGGGGAGCTGTTTTTT. Protein sequence: CASSPRLAGTRDWANTGELFF.